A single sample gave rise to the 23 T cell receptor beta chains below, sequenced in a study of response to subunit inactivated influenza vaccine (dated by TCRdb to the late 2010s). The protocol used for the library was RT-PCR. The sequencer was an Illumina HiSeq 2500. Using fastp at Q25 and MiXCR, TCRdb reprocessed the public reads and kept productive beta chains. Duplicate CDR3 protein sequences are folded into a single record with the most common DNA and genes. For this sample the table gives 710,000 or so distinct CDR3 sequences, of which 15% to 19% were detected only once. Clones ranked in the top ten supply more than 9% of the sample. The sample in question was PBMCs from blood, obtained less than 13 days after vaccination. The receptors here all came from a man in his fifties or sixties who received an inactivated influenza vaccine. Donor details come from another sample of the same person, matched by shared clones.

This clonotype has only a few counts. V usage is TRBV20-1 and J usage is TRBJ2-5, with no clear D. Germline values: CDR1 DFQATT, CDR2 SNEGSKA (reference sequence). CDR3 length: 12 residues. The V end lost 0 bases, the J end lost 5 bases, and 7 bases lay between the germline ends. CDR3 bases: TGCAGTGCTAGAGATCTTCGGGAGACCCAGTACTTC. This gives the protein CSARDLRETQYF.

As DNA, the CDR3 is TGTGCCAGCAGTCTCCCTCAGCAGTCAGATACGCAGTATTTT. As protein: CASSLPQQSDTQYF. J is TRBJ2-3 and V is TRBV12-3 or TRBV12-4; D is unclear. V gave up 5 bases and J gave up 4 bases, with 13 bases separating them. The CDR3 contains 14 residues.

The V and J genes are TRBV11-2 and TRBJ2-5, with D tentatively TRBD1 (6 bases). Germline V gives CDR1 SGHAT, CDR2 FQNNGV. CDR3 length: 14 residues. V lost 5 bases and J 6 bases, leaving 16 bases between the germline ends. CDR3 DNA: TGTGCCAGCAGCAGATACAGGGATTCGAAGACCCAGTACTTC. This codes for CASSRYRDSKTQYF.

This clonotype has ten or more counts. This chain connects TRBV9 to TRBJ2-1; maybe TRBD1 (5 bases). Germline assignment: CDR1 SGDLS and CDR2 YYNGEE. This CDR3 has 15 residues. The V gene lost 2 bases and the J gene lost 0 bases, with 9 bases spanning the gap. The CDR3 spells CASSVGASSYNEQFF. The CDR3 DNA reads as TGTGCCAGCAGCGTTGGGGCGAGCTCCTACAATGAGCAGTTCTTC.

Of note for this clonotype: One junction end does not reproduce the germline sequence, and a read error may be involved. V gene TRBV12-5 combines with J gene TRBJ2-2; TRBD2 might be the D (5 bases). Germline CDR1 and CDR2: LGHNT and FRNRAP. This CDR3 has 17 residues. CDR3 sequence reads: CASGLSPGVRNTGELYF. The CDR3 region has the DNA TGTGCTAGTGGTTTGTCCCCTGGGGTACGGAACACCGGGGAGCTGTATTTT.

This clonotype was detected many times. DNA for the CDR3: TGTGCCAGCAGTTTGGGGCCGGAGACCCAGTACTTC. Translated, it gives CASSLGPETQYF. The V call is TRBV12-3 or TRBV12-4, the J call TRBJ2-5; TRBD1 might be the D (5 bases). The V end lost 3 bases, the J end lost 5 bases, and 7 bases lay between the germline ends. The CDR3 loop spans 12 amino acids.

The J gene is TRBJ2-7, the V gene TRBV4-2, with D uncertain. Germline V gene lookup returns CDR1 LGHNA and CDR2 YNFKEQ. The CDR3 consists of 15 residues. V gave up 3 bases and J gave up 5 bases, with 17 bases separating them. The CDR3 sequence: CASSHGPEKVNEQYF. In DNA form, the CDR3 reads TGTGCCAGCAGCCATGGGCCCGAAAAGGTCAACGAGCAGTACTTC.

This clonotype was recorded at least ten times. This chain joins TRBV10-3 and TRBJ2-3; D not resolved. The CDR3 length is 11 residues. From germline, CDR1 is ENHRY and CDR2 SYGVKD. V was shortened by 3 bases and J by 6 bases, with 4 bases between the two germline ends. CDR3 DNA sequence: TGTGCCATCAGTGACCCCGATACGCAGTATTTT. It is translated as CAISDPDTQYF.

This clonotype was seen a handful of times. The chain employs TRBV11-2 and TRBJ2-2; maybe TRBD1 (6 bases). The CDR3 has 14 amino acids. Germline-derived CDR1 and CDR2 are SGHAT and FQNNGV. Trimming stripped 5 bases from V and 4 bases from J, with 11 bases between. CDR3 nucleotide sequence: TGTGCCAGCAGCGTGGACAGTTTCACCGGGGAGCTGTTTTTT. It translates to CASSVDSFTGELFF. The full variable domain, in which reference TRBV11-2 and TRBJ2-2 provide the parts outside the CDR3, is EAGVAQSPRYKIIEKRQSVAFWCNPISGHATLYWYQQILGQGPKLLIQFQNNGVVDDSQLPKDRFSAERLKGVDSTLKIQPAKLEDSAVYLCASSVDSFTGELFFGEGSRLTVL.

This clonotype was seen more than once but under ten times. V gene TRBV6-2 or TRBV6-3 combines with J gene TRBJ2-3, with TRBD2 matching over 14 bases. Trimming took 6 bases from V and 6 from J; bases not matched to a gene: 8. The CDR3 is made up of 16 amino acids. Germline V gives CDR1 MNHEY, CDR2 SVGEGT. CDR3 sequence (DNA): TGTGCCAGCAGCGCCGGACTAGCGGGGGGCCTGGATACGCAGTATTTT. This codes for CASSAGLAGGLDTQYF.

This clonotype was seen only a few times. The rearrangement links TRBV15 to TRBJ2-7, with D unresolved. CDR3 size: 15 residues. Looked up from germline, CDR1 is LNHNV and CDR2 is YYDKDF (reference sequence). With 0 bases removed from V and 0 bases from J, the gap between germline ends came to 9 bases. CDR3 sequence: CATSRDPVISYEQYF. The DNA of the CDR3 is TGTGCCACCAGCAGAGATCCTGTTATCTCCTACGAGCAGTACTTC. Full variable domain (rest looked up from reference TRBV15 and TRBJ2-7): DAMVIQNPRYQVTQFGKPVTLSCSQTLNHNVMYWYQQKSSQAPKLLFHYYDKDFNNEADTPDNFQSRRPNTSFCFLDIRSPGLGDTAMYLCATSRDPVISYEQYFGPGTRLTVT.

CDR3 region: CASSFKRTSGGTYNEQFF. The CDR3 DNA is TGTGCCAGCAGCTTCAAAAGGACTAGCGGGGGGACTTACAATGAGCAGTTCTTC. The chain recombines TRBV11-2 with TRBJ2-1; 14 bases line up with TRBD2. The CDR3 contains 18 residues. Germline CDR1 is SGHAT and CDR2 is FQNNGV. V gave up 3 bases and J gave up 4 bases; unmatched junction bases: 8.

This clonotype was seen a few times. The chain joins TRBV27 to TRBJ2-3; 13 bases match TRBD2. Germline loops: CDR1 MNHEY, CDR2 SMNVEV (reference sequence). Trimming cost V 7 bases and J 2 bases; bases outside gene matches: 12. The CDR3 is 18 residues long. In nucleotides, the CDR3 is TGTGCCAGCAACCGACGAACTAGCGGGAGGGGGGTCACAGATACGCAGTATTTT. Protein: CASNRRTSGRGVTDTQYF.

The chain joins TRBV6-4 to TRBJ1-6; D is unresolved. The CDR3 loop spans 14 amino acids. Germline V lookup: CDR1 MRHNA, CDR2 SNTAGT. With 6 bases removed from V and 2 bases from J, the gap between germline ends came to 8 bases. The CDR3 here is CASRREAYNSPLHF. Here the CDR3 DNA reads TGTGCCAGCAGGCGAGAGGCCTATAATTCACCCCTCCACTTT.

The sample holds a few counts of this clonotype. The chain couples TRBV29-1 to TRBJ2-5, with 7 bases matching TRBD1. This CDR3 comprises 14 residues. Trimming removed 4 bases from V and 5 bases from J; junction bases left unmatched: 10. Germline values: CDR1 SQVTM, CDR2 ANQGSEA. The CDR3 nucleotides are TGCAGCGTTGTACCCAGGGGGAGTGGCGAGACCCAGTACTTC. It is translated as CSVVPRGSGETQYF.

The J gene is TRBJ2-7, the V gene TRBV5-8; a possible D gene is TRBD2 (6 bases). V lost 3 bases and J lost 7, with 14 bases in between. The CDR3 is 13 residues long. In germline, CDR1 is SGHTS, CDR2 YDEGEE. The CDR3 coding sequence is TGTGCCAGCAGCTCGGGGGTCCTCTGTGAGCAGTACTTC. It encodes CASSSGVLCEQYF.

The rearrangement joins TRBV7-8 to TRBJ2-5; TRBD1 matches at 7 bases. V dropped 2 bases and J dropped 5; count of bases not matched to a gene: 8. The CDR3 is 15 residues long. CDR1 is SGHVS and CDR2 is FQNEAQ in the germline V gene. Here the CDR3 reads CASSLRTGAMETQYF. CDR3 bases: TGTGCCAGCAGCTTAAGGACAGGAGCTATGGAGACCCAGTACTTC.

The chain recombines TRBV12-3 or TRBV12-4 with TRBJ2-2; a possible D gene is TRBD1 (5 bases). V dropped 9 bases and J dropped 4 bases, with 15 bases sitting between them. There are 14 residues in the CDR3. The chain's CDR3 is CASKQGRITGELFF. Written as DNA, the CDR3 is TGTGCCAGTAAGCAGGGAAGGATCACCGGGGAGCTGTTTTTT.

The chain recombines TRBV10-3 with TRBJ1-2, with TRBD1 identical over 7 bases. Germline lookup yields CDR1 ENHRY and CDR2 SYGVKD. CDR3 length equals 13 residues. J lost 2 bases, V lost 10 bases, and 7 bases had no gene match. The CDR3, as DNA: TGTGCCAGTAAACTGACAGGGAACTATGGCTACACCTTC. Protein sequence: CASKLTGNYGYTF.

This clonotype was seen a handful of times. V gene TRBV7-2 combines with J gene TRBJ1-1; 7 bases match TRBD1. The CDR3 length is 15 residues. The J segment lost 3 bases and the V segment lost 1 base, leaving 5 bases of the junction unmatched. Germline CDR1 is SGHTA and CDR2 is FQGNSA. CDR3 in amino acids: CASSLGAGGYTEAFF. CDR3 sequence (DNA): TGTGCCAGCAGCTTAGGTGCAGGGGGGTACACTGAAGCTTTCTTT.

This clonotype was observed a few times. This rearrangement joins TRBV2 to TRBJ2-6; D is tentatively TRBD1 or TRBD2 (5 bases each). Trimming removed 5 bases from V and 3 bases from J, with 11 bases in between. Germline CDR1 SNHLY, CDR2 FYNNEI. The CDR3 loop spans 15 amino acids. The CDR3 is CASSPSGLGANVLTF. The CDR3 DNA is TGTGCCAGCAGTCCGTCGGGGCTTGGGGCCAACGTCCTGACTTTC.

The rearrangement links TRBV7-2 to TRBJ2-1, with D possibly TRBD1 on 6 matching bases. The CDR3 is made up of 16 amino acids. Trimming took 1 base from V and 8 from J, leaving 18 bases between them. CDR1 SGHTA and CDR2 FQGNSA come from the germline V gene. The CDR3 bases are TGTGCCAGCAGCTTAGATTCCGGGACACAAGCCTATGAGCAGTTCTTC. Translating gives CASSLDSGTQAYEQFF.

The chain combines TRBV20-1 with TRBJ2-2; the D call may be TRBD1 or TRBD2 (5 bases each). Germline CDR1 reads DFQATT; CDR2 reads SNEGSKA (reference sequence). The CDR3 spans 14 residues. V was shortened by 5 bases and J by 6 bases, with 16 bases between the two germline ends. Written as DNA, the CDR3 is TGCAGTGCTCGCAACCCTCAGGGACCCGGGGAGCTGTTTTTT. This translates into CSARNPQGPGELFF.